What follows are 25 T cell receptor beta chains derived from one specimen sequenced in a study of spatial heterogeneity in lung cancer. Whole-study results and caveats: Tumor mutation counts were tracked by expanded intratumoral alpha and beta TCR counts.

TCRdb analysed the 5' RACE reads with MiXCR anew, one entry per CDR3 protein. This sample has 9,000 to 10,000 distinct CDR3 sequences, with approximately 14% found just once. The antigens of these receptors remain unknown. Time point defined: sample taken at primary tumor resection. The sequencing here drew on lung tumor tissue, taken at surgery. The origin of the receptors is a male donor with early-stage non-small cell lung cancer.

CDR3 loop: CASNNRGQETQYF. As DNA, the CDR3 is TGTGCCAGCAATAACCGGGGACAAGAGACCCAGTACTTC. The V gene is TRBV6-6, the J gene TRBJ2-5; D possibly corresponds to TRBD2 (5 bases). Germline V gene data show CDR1 as MNHNY and CDR2 as SVGAGI (reference sequence). This CDR3 is 13 amino acids long. The V end was cut by 7 bases, the J end by 2 bases, with 11 bases between.

This clonotype has a count of ten or more. The V gene is TRBV28, the J gene TRBJ1-1; D unresolved. The CDR3 length is 17 residues. The germline V and J ends were trimmed by 4 bases and 3 bases, with 21 bases remaining between them. Germline-derived CDR1 and CDR2 are MDHEN and SYDVKM. The CDR3 coding sequence is TGTGCCAGCAGTTCGAGTTTAGCCGGGGTACGTGACACTGAAGCTTTCTTT. Protein: CASSSSLAGVRDTEAFF.

This clonotype was observed many times. The chain links TRBV15 to TRBJ2-1; 7 nucleotides match TRBD2. In germline, CDR1 is LNHNV, CDR2 YYDKDF (reference sequence). The CDR3 runs 16 residues. V gave up 3 bases and J gave up 0 bases; unmatched junction bases: 5. CDR3 bases: TGTGCCACCAGCAGGGCCGGACTAGACTCCTACAATGAGCAGTTCTTC. This sequence encodes CATSRAGLDSYNEQFF.

At least ten counts were recorded for this clonotype. The rearrangement joins TRBV7-2 to TRBJ2-1; D perhaps matches TRBD2 (6 bases). V lost 1 base, J lost 8 bases, and 15 bases lay in between. The CDR3 totals 15 residues. CDR1 and CDR2 from the germline V gene are SGHTA and FQGNSA. This chain's CDR3 is CASSLGPAGNYEQFF. The CDR3 DNA reads TGTGCCAGCAGCTTAGGGCCCGCGGGAAATTATGAGCAGTTCTTC.

In this sample, this clonotype turned up many times. This chain uses TRBV6-2 or TRBV6-3 with TRBJ2-5; D might be TRBD2 (5 bases). The CDR3 runs 21 residues. Germline V gives CDR1 MNHEY, CDR2 SVGEGT. Trimming removed 2 bases at V and 2 bases at J, with 30 bases between. The CDR3 region has the DNA TGTGCCAGCAGTTACCCCGTTGACGGACTCATCAGACGGGTCTATCAAGAGACCCAGTACTTC. It translates to CASSYPVDGLIRRVYQETQYF.

This clonotype is judged medium-sized. The rearrangement links TRBV7-8 to TRBJ2-3; 9 positions match TRBD2. The germline V gene has CDR1 SGHVS and CDR2 FQNEAQ. V gave up 2 bases and J gave up 2 bases; unmatched junction bases: 20. CDR3 length: 21 amino acids. CDR3 in amino acids: CASSLIVPIESSGDYTDTQYF. CDR3 coding DNA: TGTGCCAGCAGCTTAATCGTTCCAATAGAGTCTAGCGGGGACTACACAGATACGCAGTATTTT.

This clonotype is classed as medium-sized. The V call is TRBV27, the J call TRBJ2-1, with D tentatively TRBD2 (6 bases). This CDR3 has 16 amino acids. CDR1 MNHEY and CDR2 SMNVEV come from the germline V gene (reference sequence). V was pared by 5 bases and J by 1 base, with 15 bases between. The CDR3 here is CASSLHSGDSYNEQFF. The CDR3 DNA reads as TGTGCCAGCAGTCTTCATAGCGGTGATTCCTACAATGAGCAGTTCTTC.

This clonotype was found many times. The chain joins TRBV4-3 to TRBJ2-7; D perhaps matches TRBD1 (6 bases). The CDR3 totals 15 residues. Germline V gives CDR1 LGHNA, CDR2 YSLEER. Between the trimmed V and J ends, which lost 3 bases and 1 base, there was a span of 13 bases. CDR3 DNA: TGCGCCAGCAGCCAGGCAGGGGACGCTTCCTACGAGCAGTACTTC. This gives the protein CASSQAGDASYEQYF.

This clonotype is termed medium-sized. This chain uses TRBV29-1 with TRBJ1-5; 7 nucleotides align to TRBD1. J was trimmed by 2 bases and V by 0 bases; bases with no gene match: 1. Germline V gene lookup returns CDR1 SQVTM and CDR2 ANQGSEA. CDR3 length: 14 residues. CDR3 coding DNA: TGCAGCGTTGAAGAAACAGGGGGCAATCAGCCCCAGCATTTT. Translation gives CSVEETGGNQPQHF.

This clonotype occurred many times. The chain recombines TRBV6-2 or TRBV6-3 with TRBJ1-5; D is possibly TRBD1 (6 bases). The CDR3 is 14 residues long. The germline CDR1 and CDR2 sequences are MNHEY and SVGEGT. V was trimmed by 6 bases and J by 0 bases, leaving 9 bases between them. CDR3 sequence: CASSRDNSNQPQHF. The CDR3 nucleotides are TGTGCCAGCAGCCGGGACAATAGCAATCAGCCCCAGCATTTT.

This clonotype occurred many times. The chain joins TRBV6-2 or TRBV6-3 to TRBJ2-1; 10 positions agree with TRBD1. The CDR3 runs to 16 residues. With 6 bases clipped from V and 8 bases from J, the junction kept 13 bases outside the gene matches. CDR1 is MNHEY and CDR2 is SVGEGT in the germline V gene. The CDR3 here is CASSTTAGTGVDEQFF. CDR3 DNA sequence: TGTGCCAGCAGCACAACTGCCGGGACAGGGGTGGATGAGCAGTTCTTC.

This clonotype was counted many times. V and J are TRBV12-3 or TRBV12-4 and TRBJ2-7; D may be TRBD2 (6 bases). The ends were cut back, 4 bases at V and 3 bases at J, with 13 bases in the middle. This CDR3 comprises 14 residues. CDR3 sequence: CASSSPDYLYEQYF. The CDR3 DNA is TGTGCCAGCAGTTCTCCGGACTATCTCTACGAGCAGTACTTC.

Ten or more counts support this clonotype. The V and J genes are TRBV5-1 and TRBJ2-1, with 14 positions matching TRBD2. J was trimmed by 9 bases and V by 4 bases; bases with no gene match: 9. Germline assignment: CDR1 SGHRS and CDR2 YFSETQ. CDR3 size: 16 residues. This CDR3 is CASSRSGLAGVGEQFF. CDR3 DNA sequence: TGCGCCAGCAGCCGTTCGGGACTAGCGGGAGTGGGTGAGCAGTTCTTC.

The chain employs TRBV5-6 and TRBJ2-1; tentatively, D is TRBD1 (6 bases). The CDR3 has 16 residues. Per the germline V gene, CDR1 is SGHDT and CDR2 is YYEEEE. Trimming cost V 0 bases and J 2 bases, with 12 bases left between them. The CDR3 coding sequence is TGTGCCAGCAGCTTGGGGACAGTATTTACCTACAATGAGCAGTTCTTC. Translation gives CASSLGTVFTYNEQFF.

J is TRBJ1-5 and V is TRBV7-2, with D unclear. The germline gives CDR1 SGHTA, CDR2 FQGNSA. Trimming shortened V by 1 base and J by 7 bases, and 11 bases separated the two germline ends. This CDR3 is built from 14 residues. CDR3 loop: CASSLDPFGQPQHF. As DNA, the CDR3 is TGTGCCAGCAGCTTAGACCCGTTTGGCCAGCCCCAGCATTTT.

At least ten counts were recorded for this clonotype. The chain links TRBV10-3 to TRBJ2-1; TRBD2 matches 9 bases. Trimming removed 6 bases from V and 5 bases from J; junction bases left unmatched: 5. Germline V gene data show CDR1 as ENHRY and CDR2 as SYGVKD. The CDR3 is 14 amino acids. The CDR3 sequence is CAIRASGNNNEQFF. CDR3 bases: TGTGCCATCAGGGCTAGCGGGAACAACAATGAGCAGTTCTTC.

The chain combines TRBV12-3 or TRBV12-4 with TRBJ1-5; D is possibly TRBD1 (5 bases). This CDR3 is built from 14 residues. Trimming pared 5 bases from V and 6 bases from J, leaving 14 bases between. The CDR3 spells CASSLYPQGQPQHF. The DNA of the CDR3 is TGTGCCAGCAGTCTCTATCCCCAGGGTCAGCCCCAGCATTTT.

This chain joins TRBV5-1 and TRBJ2-7, with no clear D. CDR1 SGHRS and CDR2 YFSETQ come from the germline V gene. This CDR3 contains 14 residues. Trimming removed 1 base from V and 0 bases from J, with 8 bases in between. CDR3 amino acids: CASSLSSTSYEQYF. The CDR3 coding sequence is TGCGCCAGCAGCTTGTCTTCCACCTCCTACGAGCAGTACTTC.

The table lists this clonotype with many counts. This chain connects TRBV10-1 to TRBJ2-5; no clear D gene. V lost 0 bases, J lost 4 bases, and 6 bases lay in between. CDR1 and CDR2 from the germline V gene are WNHNN and SYGVQD (reference sequence). The CDR3 is 13 residues long. CDR3 bases: TGCGCCAGCAGTGAGTCTCTTGCAGAGACCCAGTACTTC. Protein: CASSESLAETQYF.

This clonotype is categorized as medium-sized. The V gene is TRBV7-2, the J gene TRBJ1-2; 8 nucleotides match TRBD1. The junction had 10 bases not matched to a gene; V was cut back by 7 bases and J by 3 bases. This CDR3 comprises 15 residues. CDR1 is SGHTA and CDR2 is FQGNSA in the germline V gene. In DNA, the CDR3 is TGTGCCAGCATCCTGGACAGGGCCAGGGACTATGGCTACACCTTC. Translating it yields CASILDRARDYGYTF.

The chain links TRBV30 to TRBJ1-2; no clear D gene. Trimming took off 1 base at V and 7 bases at J, with 10 bases between the two ends. CDR1 and CDR2 from the germline V gene are GTSNPN and SVGIG (reference sequence). This CDR3 has 12 amino acids. CDR3 DNA sequence: TGTGCCTGGAGTGCAAGGGTGGCTGGCTACACCTTC. Translation gives CAWSARVAGYTF.

At least ten counts were recorded for this clonotype. The V call is TRBV29-1, the J call TRBJ2-3, with a possible D match to TRBD2 (6 bases). V lost 6 bases, J lost 0 bases, and 16 bases lay in between. From germline, CDR1 is SQVTM and CDR2 ANQGSEA. There are 15 residues in the CDR3. In nucleotides, the CDR3 is TGCAGCGTCAGCAAGGGCGGGACTAGCACAGATACGCAGTATTTT. Protein sequence: CSVSKGGTSTDTQYF.

This clonotype is categorized as medium-sized. The rearrangement links TRBV12-3 or TRBV12-4 to TRBJ1-4, with TRBD1 matching over 9 bases. The CDR3 has 14 amino acids. After removal of 4 bases from V and 8 bases from J, the junction contained 5 bases not matched to a gene. CDR3 residues: CASSSDRGWEKLFF. CDR3 nucleotides: TGTGCCAGCAGTTCGGACAGGGGATGGGAAAAACTGTTTTTT.

Many counts were recorded for this clonotype. The chain couples TRBV6-5 to TRBJ2-7, with 10 bases aligning to TRBD2. Germline CDR1 reads MNHEY; CDR2 reads SVGAGI. Losses at the gene ends were 6 bases for V and 6 bases for J; bases not matched to a gene: 14. The CDR3 spans 16 residues. The CDR3 DNA reads as TGTGCCAGCAGAACAAGCGGGAGGGCCATCACAGTCGAGCAGTACTTC. Protein: CASRTSGRAITVEQYF.

At least ten counts were recorded for this clonotype. CDR3: CASSQDLWGTDTPNEQFF. CDR3 DNA sequence: TGCGCCAGCAGCCAAGATCTTTGGGGGACTGATACACCCAATGAGCAGTTCTTC. This chain joins TRBV4-3 and TRBJ2-1; weak D call: TRBD2 (6 bases). Germline V CDR1 and CDR2: LGHNA, YSLEER. The CDR3 runs 18 residues. Trimming removed 0 bases at V and 6 bases at J, with 21 bases between.